This is a list of T cell receptor beta chains from one sample in a study of T-cell reconstitution after alpha-beta-depleted transplantation in children. Using its own MiXCR run on the PCR reads, TCRdb lists one record per CDR3 protein. This table has 670,000 or so distinct CDR3 sequences, approximately 14% appearing once. Here the sequenced sample was PBMCs, taken before TCRalphabeta/CD19-depleted stem cell transplant. The receptors shown here come from a girl under 10 years old with congenital amegakaryocytic thrombocytopenia, due to receive a stem cell transplant. CDR3s include the opening cysteine and the closing phenylalanine or tryptophan. Fields, in order: D gene, clone size, V gene, J gene, CDR3 DNA, CDR3 protein. The D gene is left open where the match is weak. Size is omitted from some rows. Given values are once, few, many or a class for expanded clones.

>TRBD1|many|TRBV11-1|TRBJ2-3
TGTGCCAGCAGCCCCGGACGTACTAGGGGGCGTACGCAGTATTTT
CASSPGRTRGRTQYF
>TRBD2|many|TRBV7-9|TRBJ2-1
TGTGCCAGCAGCTTTACGGGACTAGGGGGGGAGCAGTTCTTC
CASSFTGLGGEQFF
>-|few|TRBV7-9|TRBJ2-3
TGTGCCAGCAGCTTATTTGTCGGCGGCCTAAACACAGATACGCAGTATTTT
CASSLFVGGLNTDTQYF
>TRBD1|-|TRBV12-3/TRBV12-4|TRBJ2-2
TGTGCCCCATCTTTTAGGGACAGGGACACCGGGGAGCTGTTTTTT
CAPSFRDRDTGELFF
>TRBD1|many|TRBV11-2|TRBJ1-1
TGTGCCACAATGGGACAGGAAAAGGCTGAAGCTTTCTTT
CATMGQEKAEAFF
>-|many|TRBV20-1|TRBJ2-7
TGCAGTGCTAGAGATCAGCGGTACAGCTCCTACGAGCAGTACTTC
CSARDQRYSSYEQYF
>-|few|TRBV12-3/TRBV12-4|TRBJ2-7
TGTGCCAGCAGTCAAACTAGGAACGAGCAGTACTTC
CASSQTRNEQYF
>-|few|TRBV7-2|TRBJ2-5
TGTGCCAGCAGCCCATTTACAGTTACCAAAGAGACCCAGTACTTC
CASSPFTVTKETQYF
>TRBD1|many|TRBV7-9|TRBJ1-2
TGTGCCAGCAGCTTAGTCGCTCGGGACAGGATCTATGGCTACACCTTC
CASSLVARDRIYGYTF
>-|many|TRBV5-1|TRBJ1-1
TGCGCCAGCAGCTTGCTTGGGATCATGAACACTGAAGCTTTCTTT
CASSLLGIMNTEAFF
>TRBD1|many|TRBV5-1|TRBJ1-2
TGCGCCAGCAGCTTGTTGGACAGGGCGACAGGCTACACCTTC
CASSLLDRATGYTF
>-|few|TRBV21-1|TRBJ2-7
TGTGCCCCGACACTAGCGTCGGACTACGAGCAGTACTTC
CAPTLASDYEQYF
>TRBD2|few|TRBV11-2|TRBJ2-5
TGTGCCAGCAGCTTGACAGTATATCTTCTAGCGGATAAAGAGACCCAGTACTTC
CASSLTVYLLADKETQYF
>-|-|TRBV20-1|TRBJ2-5
TGCAGTGCTAGAGATCTAGGACAGGGCGGGAGAACCCAGTACTTC
CSARDLGQGGRTQYF
>-|many|TRBV20-1|TRBJ2-3
TGCAGTGCGGATCGGGCTGCCCTACCAAGCACAGATACGCAGTATTTT
CSADRAALPSTDTQYF
>TRBD2|many|TRBV6-5|TRBJ2-1
TGTGCCAGCAGTTCGCGACTAGCGGGCTACTACAATGAGCAGTTCTTC
CASSSRLAGYYNEQFF
>-|-|TRBV12-3/TRBV12-4|TRBJ2-7
TGTGCCAGCAGCTCGAGGGGGGGGGGGAACTACGAGCAGTACTTC
CASSSRGGGNYEQYF
>-|many|TRBV5-1|TRBJ1-4
TGCGCCAGCAGCTTGGCTAAGGCCCTGGATGAAAAACTGTTTTTT
CASSLAKALDEKLFF
>TRBD2|few|TRBV4-2|TRBJ2-1
TGTGCCAGCAGCCAAGATTCTAGCGGGAGTCTCTATGAGCAGTTCTTC
CASSQDSSGSLYEQFF
>TRBD2|few|TRBV20-1|TRBJ2-3
TGCAGTGCCCAGGGACTAGCAGATACGCAGTATTTT
CSAQGLADTQYF
>TRBD1|many|TRBV2|TRBJ2-4
TGTGCCAGCATACCGACAGGGAATTCGGACATTCAGTACTTC
CASIPTGNSDIQYF
>TRBD2|-|TRBV5-6|TRBJ2-7
TGTGCCAGCAGCTGGACTAGCGGGAGGACTTCTTGGGGCGAGCAGTACTTC
CASSWTSGRTSWGEQYF
>TRBD1|many|TRBV3-1|TRBJ2-1
TGTGCCAGCAGCGAACCGGGACAGGTTAACTTGGGGCAGTTCTTC
CASSEPGQVNLGQFF
>TRBD2|-|TRBV6-5|TRBJ2-5
TGTGCCAGCAGTTCACTAGCGGTAGTTTCAGGGGAGACCCAGTACTTC
CASSSLAVVSGETQYF
>TRBD2|-|TRBV12-3/TRBV12-4|TRBJ2-1
TGTGCCAGCAGTTTAGATTTCGGGGAGGCTAGCGGGAATGAGCAGTTCTTC
CASSLDFGEASGNEQFF
>TRBD2|many|TRBV20-1|TRBJ2-5
TGCAGTGCTAGAGCCGCAGCGGGAGGAGAGACCCAGTACTTC
CSARAAAGGETQYF
>-|many|TRBV4-2|TRBJ2-1
TGTGCCAGCAGCCAAGATGGGGCTTCCATAACCTACAATGAGCAGTTCTTC
CASSQDGASITYNEQFF
>-|few|TRBV30|TRBJ1-1
TGTGCCTGGAGAGAAAGAAAAGAAGCTTTCTTT
CAWRERKEAFF
>-|-|TRBV7-9|TRBJ1-2
TGTGCCAGCAGCGTACCCGGGACGACCTATGGCTACACCTTC
CASSVPGTTYGYTF
>-|many|TRBV18|TRBJ2-3
TGTGCCAGCTCGCCCCCACAGGGTACAGATACGCAGTATTTT
CASSPPQGTDTQYF
>TRBD2|once|TRBV5-1|TRBJ2-1
TGCGCCAGCAAGCGGGAGTGGTTGGGCGAGCAGTTCTTC
CASKREWLGEQFF
>-|many|TRBV6-2/TRBV6-3|TRBJ2-2
TGTGCCAGCAGTTCCCCACACGGAGACACCGGGGAGCTGTTTTTT
CASSSPHGDTGELFF
>-|many|TRBV20-1|TRBJ2-1
TGCAGTGCTAGGCGAGACGGGAGCGGAGATGAGCAGTTCTTC
CSARRDGSGDEQFF
>TRBD1|many|TRBV12-3/TRBV12-4|TRBJ2-2
TGTGCCAGCAGTTCGCACAGAGGACAGGGGGACACCGGGGAGCTGTTTTTT
CASSSHRGQGDTGELFF
>-|many|TRBV28|TRBJ2-2
TGTGCCAGCAGAATCCAGGGAATTCGGTACACCGGGGAGCTGTTTTTT
CASRIQGIRYTGELFF
>TRBD2|many|TRBV7-2|TRBJ2-2
TGTGCCAGCAGCGTGCGACTAGCGGGAGCCGGGGAGCTGTTTTTT
CASSVRLAGAGELFF
>-|-|TRBV30|TRBJ1-5
TGTGCCTGGAGTCTTAAGGGGAATCAGCCCCAGCATTTT
CAWSLKGNQPQHF
>-|-|TRBV7-6|TRBJ2-2
TGTGCCAGCAGCTTAGGACGGGTGAACACCGGGGAGCTGTTTTTT
CASSLGRVNTGELFF
>-|many|TRBV5-1|TRBJ2-7
TGCGCCAGCAGCTTTCTCCCACCGGGGGGCTCGGTTGTGTACGAGCAGTACTTC
CASSFLPPGGSVVYEQYF
>-|many|TRBV29-1|TRBJ2-1
TGCAGCGTTCGGGGGACAGTCTTGGAGTTCTTC
CSVRGTVLEFF
>-|many|TRBV20-1|TRBJ2-1
TGCAGTGCTAACTCCTTAGGCTCCTACAATGAGCAGTTCTTC
CSANSLGSYNEQFF